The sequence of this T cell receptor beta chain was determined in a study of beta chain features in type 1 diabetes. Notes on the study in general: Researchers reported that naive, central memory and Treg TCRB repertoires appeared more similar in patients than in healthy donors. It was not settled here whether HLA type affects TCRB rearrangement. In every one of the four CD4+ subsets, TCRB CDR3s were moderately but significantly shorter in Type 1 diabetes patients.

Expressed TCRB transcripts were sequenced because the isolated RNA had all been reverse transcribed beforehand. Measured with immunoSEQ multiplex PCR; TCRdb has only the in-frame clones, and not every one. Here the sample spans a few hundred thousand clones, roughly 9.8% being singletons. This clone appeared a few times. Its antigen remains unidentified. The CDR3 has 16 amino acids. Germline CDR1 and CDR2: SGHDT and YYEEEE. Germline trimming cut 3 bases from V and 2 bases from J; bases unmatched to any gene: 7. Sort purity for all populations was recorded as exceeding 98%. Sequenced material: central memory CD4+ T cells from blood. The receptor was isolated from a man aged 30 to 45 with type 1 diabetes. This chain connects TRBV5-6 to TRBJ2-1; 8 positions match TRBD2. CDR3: CASSYTPSGPYNEQFF. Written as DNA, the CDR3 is TGTGCCAGCAGCTATACCCCTAGCGGGCCCTACAATGAGCAGTTCTTC.